The 5 T cell receptor beta chains below come from one sample, sequenced in a study of CD8 T cells in Susac syndrome. The RNA input was roughly 0.45 to 1 ug, and it was reverse transcribed with random hexamers. In TCRdb, the immunoSEQ multiplex PCR reads were re-called with MiXCR into one record per CDR3 protein. Of approximately 150,000 distinct CDR3 sequences in the sample, around 93% were seen once. The specimen sequenced was CD4+ T cells from PBMCs. Receptors originate from a human donor in good health.

The chain has TRBV9 and TRBJ2-7; TRBD1 agrees at 12 bases. Germline values: CDR1 SGDLS, CDR2 YYNGEE. J lost 4 bases, V lost 3 bases, and 8 bases had no gene match. This CDR3 region has 16 residues. CDR3 in DNA: TGTGCCAGCAGCGCTGGGCCGGGACAGGGGGCATACGAGCAGTACTTC. Translating gives CASSAGPGQGAYEQYF.

This clonotype was observed once. This rearrangement joins TRBV19 to TRBJ2-7; tentatively, D is TRBD1 (5 bases). Trimming stripped 3 bases from V and 5 bases from J, with 14 bases between. The CDR3 is 14 amino acids. Germline V gives CDR1 LNHDA, CDR2 SQIVND (reference sequence). CDR3 loop: CASSIPGIRDEQYF. As DNA, the CDR3 is TGTGCCAGTAGTATTCCAGGGATCCGGGACGAGCAGTACTTC.

The J gene is TRBJ1-4, the V gene TRBV9; TRBD1 is a possible D gene (5 bases). Between the trimmed V and J ends, which lost 3 bases and 4 bases, there was a span of 13 bases. This CDR3 spans 15 amino acids. Germline V gene sequence: CDR1 SGDLS, CDR2 YYNGEE. The CDR3 reads CASSGGVSLNEKLFF. The CDR3 nucleotides read TGTGCCAGCAGCGGGGGCGTCTCCCTTAATGAAAAACTGTTTTTT.

The chain links TRBV29-1 to TRBJ2-1, with D possibly called TRBD1 or TRBD2 (5 bases each). With 4 bases removed from V and 12 bases from J, the gap between germline ends came to 22 bases. Germline V gene lookup returns CDR1 SQVTM and CDR2 ANQGSEA. This CDR3 comprises 14 residues. For the CDR3, the DNA is TGCAGCGTTGTAAGGCAGGGATTAAACGAGGGGCAGTTCTTC. It specifies CSVVRQGLNEGQFF.

The V gene is TRBV4-2, the J gene TRBJ2-6, with 9 bases matching TRBD1. Germline V CDR1 and CDR2: LGHNA, YNFKEQ. The CDR3 runs to 19 residues. Trimming took 2 bases from V and 0 from J; bases not matched to a gene: 8. The CDR3 nucleotides are TGTGCCAGCAGCCAACCCTGGGGACAGGGTCCCTCTGGGGCCAACGTCCTGACTTTC. Translating it yields CASSQPWGQGPSGANVLTF.